This TCR beta chain was sequenced in a study of blood T cell repertoires in COVID-19. Study-wide context: PBMCs, B-cell-depleted T cells, or T cells were the source of the cDNA or gDNA that made up the material.

The authors' processing: Reference gene primer amplification gave nucleated cell count estimates. Repertoires were generated with immunoSEQ multiplex PCR, while TCRdb's copy carries only in-frame clones and drops some. V and J calls and clone size are given by that table; D and trimming were obtained from the DNA. The table lists about 110,000 clones, over 70% of them singletons, with around 4% in the top ten. V was cut by 4 bases and J by 0 bases, with 8 bases left in between. Per the germline V gene, CDR1 is SGHRS and CDR2 is YFSETQ. This CDR3 spans 14 amino acids. This clone was counted a single time.

Specimen: peripheral blood. The sequence was obtained from a human donor in a cohort sampled during active or convalescent COVID-19. The chain uses TRBV5-1 and TRBJ1-3, with D possibly TRBD1 on 5 matching bases. The CDR3 spells CASSRGSSGNTIYF. DNA of the CDR3: TGCGCCAGCAGCCGGGGGTCCTCTGGAAACACCATATATTTT.